The next 19 T cell receptor beta chains were all read from a single sample in a study of metastatic and nonmetastatic thyroid tumors. Thyroid surgery took place with no prior treatment in any patient. TCRdb re-called the PCR reads via MiXCR. The sample includes more than 30,000 clones, roughly a fifth of them seen just once. The sample comprised blood. The receptors were sampled from a female donor with papillary thyroid cancer or a benign thyroid nodule (not recorded which). Some clones in this sample may be carry-over from other donors' samples.

The chain recombines TRBV11-2 with TRBJ1-2, with TRBD1 matching over 8 bases. Losses at the gene ends were 5 bases for V and 5 bases for J; bases not matched to a gene: 4. The CDR3 totals 13 residues. CDR1 and CDR2 (germline): SGHAT, FQNNGV. The CDR3 here is CASSPTGGYGYTF. CDR3 in DNA: TGTGCCAGCAGCCCTACAGGGGGATATGGCTACACCTTC.

This clone showed up just once. This sequence joins TRBV27 and TRBJ2-7; 7 bases match TRBD1. The J call may be wrong; the DNA end is better matched by TRBJ2-1. Germline assignment: CDR1 MNHEY and CDR2 SMNVEV (reference sequence). The length of the CDR3 is 16 residues. This chain's CDR3 is CASGSAVQGIPYEQFF. The CDR3 bases are TGTGCCAGCGGTTCTGCGGTACAGGGGATTCCCTACGAGCAGTTCTTC.

This clone was picked up many times. The gene calls are TRBV10-1 and TRBJ2-7; weak D call: TRBD1 (5 bases). The CDR3 consists of 13 residues. The V gene's germline CDR1 is WNHNN and CDR2 SYGVQD (reference sequence). Trimming removed 3 bases at V and 2 bases at J, with 8 bases between. The CDR3 here is CASSEGAAYEQYF. The DNA of the CDR3 is TGCGCCAGCAGTGAAGGGGCCGCCTACGAGCAGTACTTC.

This clone was seen many times. The chain combines TRBV5-1 with TRBJ1-6; 7 positions match TRBD1. Germline trimming cut 2 bases from V and 8 bases from J; bases unmatched to any gene: 4. Germline CDR1 SGHRS, CDR2 YFSETQ. CDR3 length equals 14 residues. The DNA of the CDR3 is TGCGCCAGCAGCTTAGGGGGCAGTTATTCACCCCTCCACTTT. Protein: CASSLGGSYSPLHF. Full variable domain (missing parts from reference TRBV5-1 and TRBJ1-6): KAGVTQTPRYLIKTRGQQVTLSCSPISGHRSVSWYQQTPGQGLQFLFEYFSETQRNKGNFPGRFSGRQFSNSRSEMNVSTLELGDSALYLCASSLGGSYSPLHFGNGTRLTVT.

The chain uses TRBV5-1 and TRBJ1-1; D unresolved. The CDR3 loop spans 14 amino acids. V shed 1 base and J shed 3 bases, with 10 bases lying between them. Germline CDR1 and CDR2: SGHRS and YFSETQ. DNA of the CDR3: TGCGCCAGCAGCTTGCTCCCCGCGGACACTGAAGCTTTCTTT. This sequence encodes CASSLLPADTEAFF.

J is TRBJ2-3 and V is TRBV7-2, with D possibly being TRBD2 (5 bases). The V end lost 5 bases, the J end lost 6 bases, and 9 bases lay between the germline ends. This CDR3 has 12 residues. CDR1 is SGHTA, CDR2 FQGNSA, per germline. This chain's CDR3 is CASSRRGDTQYF. The CDR3 DNA reads TGTGCCAGCAGCCGTCGCGGGGATACGCAGTATTTT.

This clone has a count of ten or more. The CDR3 sequence is CASSLKAWGLNYGYTF. Written as DNA, the CDR3 is TGTGCCAGCAGCTTGAAGGCTTGGGGGCTCAACTATGGCTACACCTTC. The chain joins TRBV5-5 to TRBJ1-2; a weak D match, TRBD1 (6 bases). Trimming removed 1 base from V and 2 bases from J, with 15 bases in between. There are 16 residues in the CDR3. CDR1 is SGHKS, CDR2 YYEKEE, per germline (reference sequence).

This clone was detected a few times. In this CDR3 the conserved last residue, phenylalanine or tryptophan, is missing, so a read error is likely. This chain joins TRBV28 and TRBJ1-3, with D possibly being TRBD1 (6 bases). There are 14 residues in the CDR3. Germline V CDR1 and CDR2: MDHEN, SYDVKM. With 6 bases removed from V and 1 base from J, the gap between germline ends came to 10 bases. The CDR3 reads CASRQGSSGNTIYL. CDR3 coding DNA: TGTGCCAGCAGGCAGGGGTCTTCTGGAAACACCATATATTTG.

The sample holds many counts of this clone. The rearrangement joins TRBV18 to TRBJ1-2; 9 bases agree with TRBD1. Germline CDR1 and CDR2: KGHSH and LQKENI. The length of the CDR3 is 16 residues. The V gene end was trimmed by 8 bases and the J gene end by 4 bases; junction bases not matched to a gene: 14. The CDR3 is CASADRGHTLGYGYTF. As DNA, the CDR3 is TGTGCCAGCGCGGACAGGGGCCATACTTTGGGCTATGGCTACACCTTC. Drawing the rest from reference TRBV18 and TRBJ1-2, the complete variable domain is NAGVMQNPRHLVRRRGQEARLRCSPMKGHSHVYWYRQLPEEGLKFMVYLQKENIIDESGMPKERFSAEFPKEGPSILRIQQVVRGDSAAYFCASADRGHTLGYGYTFGSGTRLTVV.

The chain employs TRBV6-1 and TRBJ2-1; 8 bases line up with TRBD1. CDR3 size: 15 residues. The germline V gene encodes CDR1 MNHNS and CDR2 SASEGT. Losses at the gene ends were 2 bases for V and 2 bases for J; bases not matched to a gene: 2. This chain's CDR3 is CASSERGQAYNEQFF. The CDR3 DNA is TGTGCCAGCAGTGAACGGGGACAGGCCTACAATGAGCAGTTCTTC.

This clone appeared many times. V usage is TRBV20-1 and J usage is TRBJ2-1; tentative D call: TRBD2 (7 bases). The CDR3 has 17 amino acids. Germline V gene data show CDR1 as DFQATT and CDR2 as SNEGSKA (reference sequence). The V end was cut by 3 bases, the J end by 4 bases, with 22 bases between. CDR3 sequence reads: CSASFALGGGRYNEQFF. The CDR3 DNA follows: TGCAGTGCTAGTTTTGCCCTAGGGGGGGGGAGATACAATGAGCAGTTCTTC.

This clone was counted ten times or more. V gene TRBV7-9 combines with J gene TRBJ2-5; 8 positions agree with TRBD1. J gave up 5 bases and V 5 bases, and 7 bases lay outside the gene matches. This CDR3 is built from 14 residues. CDR1 is SEHNR, CDR2 FQNEAQ, per germline (reference sequence). In nucleotides, the CDR3 is TGTGCCAGCAGCCAAGGACAGGGTGGCGAGACCCAGTACTTC. This sequence encodes CASSQGQGGETQYF.

DNA of the CDR3: TGCAGTGCTAGAGAGGTGGGGACAGATACGCAGTATTTT. Its translation: CSAREVGTDTQYF. The chain carries TRBV20-1 and TRBJ2-3; D is uncertain. V was trimmed by 0 bases and J by 3 bases, leaving 7 bases between them. This CDR3 contains 13 residues. The germline gives CDR1 DFQATT, CDR2 SNEGSKA (reference sequence).

The CDR3 loop reads CSAPLAGREQFF. DNA of the CDR3: TGCAGTGCTCCGCTGGCGGGCAGGGAGCAGTTCTTC. The chain carries TRBV20-1 and TRBJ2-1, with D possibly being TRBD2 (5 bases). The germline V and J ends were trimmed by 5 bases and 10 bases, with 15 bases remaining between them. The CDR3 is made up of 12 amino acids. CDR1 is DFQATT, CDR2 SNEGSKA, per germline (reference sequence).

This clone was detected many times. The chain joins TRBV28 to TRBJ1-5; D gene unclear. Germline lookup yields CDR1 MDHEN and CDR2 SYDVKM. V gave up 2 bases and J gave up 3 bases, with 11 bases separating them. The CDR3 sequence is 15 residues long. The CDR3 reads CASSLAGLDNQPQHF. CDR3 DNA: TGTGCCAGCAGTTTAGCTGGGCTAGACAATCAGCCCCAGCATTTT.

This clone came up many times. The rearrangement joins TRBV4-1 to TRBJ1-4, with 8 bases matching TRBD1. The CDR3 extends over 16 amino acids. The J segment lost 8 bases and the V segment lost 3 bases, leaving 11 bases of the junction unmatched. Germline CDR1 is MGHRA and CDR2 is YSYEKL. The CDR3 spells CASSHSETGAVEKLFF. CDR3 nucleotide sequence: TGCGCCAGCAGCCATTCTGAGACAGGGGCGGTGGAAAAACTGTTTTTT.

This clone is medium-sized (0.01 to 0.1%). The chain employs TRBV6-1 and TRBJ1-2; 9 nucleotides line up with TRBD1. Trimming removed 2 bases from V and 7 bases from J; junction bases left unmatched: 5. In germline, CDR1 is MNHNS, CDR2 SASEGT. This CDR3 is built from 14 residues. The CDR3 coding sequence is TGTGCCAGCAGTGAACCGGGACAGGGCGGTGGCTACACCTTC. Protein product: CASSEPGQGGGYTF.

The chain recombines TRBV6-1 with TRBJ1-2; TRBD1 is a possible D gene (5 bases). The CDR3 contains 15 residues. V lost 6 bases and J 3 bases, leaving 17 bases between the germline ends. Germline-derived CDR1 and CDR2 are MNHNS and SASEGT. As DNA, the CDR3 is TGTGCCAGCAGACGCCCCACGGCGGGGGACTATGGCTACACCTTC. Protein: CASRRPTAGDYGYTF.

In its sample, this clone was seen many times. Without the conserved terminal phenylalanine or tryptophan, this CDR3 likely stems from a read error. This chain links TRBV4-2 with TRBJ1-6, with D maybe TRBD1 (6 bases). The CDR3 has 14 amino acids. V was shortened by 5 bases and J by 8 bases, with 13 bases between the two germline ends. The V gene's germline CDR1 is LGHNA and CDR2 YNFKEQ. In DNA form, the CDR3 reads TGTGCCAGCAGCTCCACAGGGTGGGATTCACCCCTCCACCTT. This sequence encodes CASSSTGWDSPLHL.